These T cell receptor beta chains were read from a single sample in a study of blood T cell repertoires in COVID-19. Only in-frame clones appear in the TCRdb table, and some are missing; sequencing was by immunoSEQ multiplex PCR. The sample includes approximately 210,000 clones, about nine tenths seen only once; the top ten take more than 7%. Sequencing was done on a sample of PBMCs or T cells enriched from blood (not recorded which). The receptors come from a man aged 25-45 years in a cohort exposed to, infected with or recovered from COVID-19 (not recorded which). The CDR3 runs from the conserved cysteine through the conserved F or W. A D gene is named only where the DNA matches it firmly.

V gene	J gene	D gene	CDR3 DNA	CDR3 protein
TRBV3-1/TRBV3-2	TRBJ1-4	NA	TGTGCCAGCAGCCAAGATAGGGGAAAACTGTTTTTT	CASSQDRGKLFF
TRBV3-1/TRBV3-2	TRBJ2-7	NA	TGTGCCAGCAGTCGAATCGGGGGTTCCTACGAGCAGTACTTC	CASSRIGGSYEQYF
TRBV6-5	TRBJ2-7	NA	TGTGCCAGCAGTTACGCCTTTGTCGGGTCCTACGAGCAGTACTTC	CASSYAFVGSYEQYF
TRBV9	TRBJ2-1	TRBD1	TGTGCCAGCAGCAACCGGGACAGGGGTTACAATGAGCAGTTCTTC	CASSNRDRGYNEQFF
TRBV18	TRBJ2-3	TRBD2	TGTGCCAGCTCACCCCCACTAGCGGGGGCAGATACGCAGTATTTT	CASSPPLAGADTQYF
TRBV7-9	TRBJ1-4	TRBD1	TGTGCCAGCAGCCAGGGACAGGGAGAAAAACTGTTTTTT	CASSQGQGEKLFF
TRBV19	TRBJ1-1	TRBD1	TGTGCCAGTAGTATCCGACAGGGCCAGAACACTGAAGCTTTCTTT	CASSIRQGQNTEAFF
TRBV5-1	TRBJ1-2	NA	TGCGCCAGCAGCTTCGGAGGGAGGGACTATGGCTACACCTTC	CASSFGGRDYGYTF
TRBV11-2	TRBJ2-6	NA	TGTGCCAGCAGCCCAGGAACCTCTGGGGCCAACGTCCTGACTTTC	CASSPGTSGANVLTF
TRBV10-1	TRBJ2-7	TRBD1	TGCGCCAGCGGGGGACAGCTTAACTCCTACGAGCAGTACTTC	CASGGQLNSYEQYF
TRBV7-9	TRBJ1-2	NA	TGTGCCAGCAGCCCCCCTCGGCCCGAGGATGGCTACACCTTC	CASSPPRPEDGYTF
TRBV24-1	TRBJ2-1	NA	TGTGCCACCAGTCGGCCAGGGGGAGGTGAGCAGTTCTTC	CATSRPGGGEQFF
TRBV5-1	TRBJ2-1	NA	TGCGCCAGCAGACAATACAGGGGGGGTTACAATGAGCAGTTCTTC	CASRQYRGGYNEQFF
TRBV7-8	TRBJ1-5	NA	TGTGCCAGCAGCTTAGCTTTGACGGGGAATAGCAATCAGCCCCAGCATTTT	CASSLALTGNSNQPQHF
TRBV11-2	TRBJ2-2	NA	TGTGCCAGCAGCCCCCTTGGGCGGGCGCTCCTGAACACCGGGGAGCTGTTTTTT	CASSPLGRALLNTGELFF
TRBV10-3	TRBJ2-7	TRBD1	TGTGCCATCAGTGATGTAGGAACAGGGGGTTTTGTTTACGAGCAGTACTTC	CAISDVGTGGFVYEQYF